One and the same sample provided the 11 T cell receptor beta chains below, sequenced in a study of shared clonotypes between healthy human individuals. TCRdb's table, derived via immunoSEQ multiplex PCR, lists solely in-frame clones and lacks some. The data show some 630,000 clones, 72% seen once. Sequencing used memory CD4+ T cells sorted from blood. The subset here: CD45RA-negative fraction. The receptors were gathered from a young woman in good health.

V gene TRBV27 combines with J gene TRBJ2-4, with TRBD1 matching over 9 bases. The V segment lost 6 bases and the J segment 8 bases; nucleotides outside the gene matches: 11. From germline, CDR1 is MNHEY and CDR2 SMNVEV (reference sequence). The CDR3 loop spans 15 amino acids. The CDR3 loop reads CASREQGAPTDIQYF. CDR3 sequence (DNA): TGTGCCAGCAGGGAACAGGGGGCGCCGACGGACATTCAGTACTTC.

Many counts were recorded for this clone. This chain links TRBV29-1 with TRBJ1-2; D not resolved. Per germline, CDR1 SQVTM and CDR2 ANQGSEA. Trimming took off 3 bases at V and 0 bases at J, with 5 bases between the two ends. This CDR3 spans 12 amino acids. The CDR3 DNA reads TGCAGCGTTGATTTATCTAACTATGGCTACACCTTC. It encodes CSVDLSNYGYTF.

The CDR3 loop reads CASSPEEGGYYGYTF. CDR3 coding DNA: TGTGCCAGCAGTCCGGAGGAGGGCGGATACTATGGCTACACCTTC. This chain connects TRBV28 to TRBJ1-2; D is unclear. Per germline, CDR1 MDHEN and CDR2 SYDVKM. V was cut by 5 bases and J by 3 bases, with 16 bases left in between. This CDR3 has 15 residues.

V gene TRBV5-1 combines with J gene TRBJ2-1; D perhaps matches TRBD2 (5 bases). Germline V gives CDR1 SGHRS, CDR2 YFSETQ. There are 14 residues in the CDR3. The V and J ends lost 0 bases and 3 bases respectively, with 7 bases between them. DNA of the CDR3: TGCGCCAGCAGCTTGGGAGACTACTACAATGAGCAGTTCTTC. Its protein product is CASSLGDYYNEQFF.

The genes are TRBV7-9 and TRBJ1-1; 8 bases align to TRBD1. The V segment lost 7 bases and the J segment 4 bases; nucleotides outside the gene matches: 11. The CDR3 runs 15 residues. Germline V gives CDR1 SEHNR, CDR2 FQNEAQ (reference sequence). The CDR3 DNA reads as TGTGCCAGCACCGAATATAACCAGGGGGCCACTGAAGCTTTCTTT. It yields the protein CASTEYNQGATEAFF.

This sequence joins TRBV10-2 and TRBJ1-1; D might be TRBD1 (6 bases). The CDR3 consists of 14 residues. CDR1 is WSHSY, CDR2 SAAADI, per germline. V lost 2 bases and J lost 1, with 8 bases in between. The CDR3, as DNA: TGCGCCAGCAGTGAGCCAGGGGCGAACACTGAAGCTTTCTTT. Protein sequence: CASSEPGANTEAFF.

This clone was found once. The V and J genes are TRBV27 and TRBJ1-1; 8 nucleotides line up with TRBD1. CDR1 and CDR2 (germline): MNHEY, SMNVEV (reference sequence). The CDR3 length is 14 residues. V lost 6 bases, J lost 4 bases, and 7 bases stayed unmatched. The CDR3 nucleotides are TGTGCCAGCAGCCTCGAACAGGGGGGCACTGAAGCTTTCTTT. Its translation is CASSLEQGGTEAFF.

The chain recombines TRBV28 with TRBJ2-6, with a weak D call TRBD1 (6 bases). In germline, CDR1 is MDHEN, CDR2 SYDVKM. Deletions cut 5 bases from V and 1 base from J, with 18 bases between. This CDR3 region has 18 residues. Written as DNA, the CDR3 is TGTGCCAGCAGTGGGAGTTGGCGCAGGGGATCTGGGGCCAACGTCCTGACTTTC. Protein: CASSGSWRRGSGANVLTF.

The chain has TRBV9 and TRBJ2-1; 10 bases are shared with TRBD1. In germline, CDR1 is SGDLS, CDR2 YYNGEE. The CDR3 is 13 residues long. V gave up 2 bases and J gave up 15 bases; unmatched junction bases: 8. The CDR3 nucleotides read TGTGCCAGCAGCGTGGGCGGGACAGGGGCCCCGTTCTTC. Its protein product is CASSVGGTGAPFF.

This chain joins TRBV4-1 and TRBJ2-7; 9 nucleotides match TRBD1. J lost 5 bases, V lost 3 bases, and 8 bases had no gene match. Germline lookup yields CDR1 MGHRA and CDR2 YSYEKL. CDR3 length equals 15 residues. CDR3 sequence reads: CASSHPGQGIHEQYF. CDR3 in DNA: TGCGCCAGCAGCCATCCGGGACAGGGTATCCACGAGCAGTACTTC.

The chain carries TRBV28 and TRBJ1-1; 8 bases fit TRBD1. Trimming took 6 bases from V and 4 from J; bases not matched to a gene: 4. CDR3 length: 13 amino acids. Germline values: CDR1 MDHEN, CDR2 SYDVKM. CDR3 amino acids: CASRPTGGTEAFF. The CDR3 coding sequence is TGTGCCAGCAGACCCACAGGGGGCACTGAAGCTTTCTTT. Together with reference TRBV28 and TRBJ1-1, the CDR3 gives the full variable domain: DVKVTQSSRYLVKRTGEKVFLECVQDMDHENMFWYRQDPGLGLRLIYFSYDVKMKEKGDIPEGYSVSREKKERFSLILESASTNQTSMYLCASRPTGGTEAFFGQGTRLTVV.